The 6 T cell receptor beta chains listed next were all sequenced from one sample in a study of blood T cell repertoires in COVID-19 (dated by TCRdb to the early 2020s). The library was obtained by the immunoSEQ multiplex PCR assay. Sourced from immuneACCESS, this table was stored by TCRdb with only in-frame sequences that have V and J called. A share of the clones is absent; for the studies checked, an unresolved V gene accounts for under half, and the remainder has no known explanation. The sample contains some 110,000 clones, 70% to 90% of them found a single time. Roughly 1.4% of the sample comes from the top ten. Sequences were obtained from peripheral blood. These receptors were obtained from a man aged 35-49 years with acute or convalescent COVID-19.

The chain's CDR3 is CSVDSGTAFSGYTF. CDR3 DNA sequence: TGCAGCGTCGACTCCGGGACAGCCTTTAGTGGCTACACCTTC. The V call is TRBV29-1, the J call TRBJ1-2; 7 bases agree with TRBD1. The CDR3 consists of 14 residues. Losses at the gene ends were 6 bases for V and 7 bases for J; bases not matched to a gene: 14. Per germline, CDR1 SQVTM and CDR2 ANQGSEA.

The J gene is TRBJ2-3, the V gene TRBV7-9; 9 positions agree with TRBD2. The V segment lost 6 bases and the J segment 6 bases; nucleotides outside the gene matches: 10. The CDR3 loop spans 15 amino acids. CDR1 and CDR2 from the germline V gene are SEHNR and FQNEAQ (reference sequence). The CDR3: CASSFRGTSFDTQYF. CDR3 coding DNA: TGTGCCAGCAGTTTTAGGGGGACTAGCTTCGATACGCAGTATTTT.

This clone was counted a few times. The chain is built from TRBV7-8 and TRBJ1-5, with 8 nucleotides matching TRBD1. With 3 bases clipped from V and 4 bases from J, the junction kept 2 bases outside the gene matches. The CDR3 extends over 14 amino acids. Germline V CDR1 and CDR2: SGHVS, FQNEAQ. In DNA form, the CDR3 reads TGTGCCAGCAGCTTGGGACAGGCGAATCAGCCCCAGCATTTT. Translated: CASSLGQANQPQHF.

The chain recombines TRBV12-5 with TRBJ2-1, with 8 bases aligning to TRBD2. V lost 7 bases and J lost 3; bases outside the gene matches: 17. The germline gives CDR1 LGHNT, CDR2 FRNRAP. CDR3 length: 18 amino acids. CDR3 nucleotide sequence: TGTGCTAGTGTTATACAAGGGCCCGGGACTAGGGACTACAATGAGCAGTTCTTC. Translating it yields CASVIQGPGTRDYNEQFF.

CDR3 DNA: TGTGCCAGCAGCGTAGTCGGGAGAAGCACAGATACGCAGTATTTT. It specifies CASSVVGRSTDTQYF. The chain links TRBV9 to TRBJ2-3, with a tentative D call TRBD2 (6 bases). Germline values: CDR1 SGDLS, CDR2 YYNGEE. The V and J ends lost 0 bases and 0 bases respectively, with 8 bases between them. The CDR3 has 15 amino acids.

This chain uses TRBV5-8 with TRBJ1-5, with 11 bases lining up with TRBD1. The CDR3 totals 16 residues. Germline V gene sequence: CDR1 SGHTS, CDR2 YDEGEE. After removal of 1 base from V and 9 bases from J, the junction contained 9 bases not matched to a gene. The CDR3 DNA reads as TGTGCCAGCAGCTTGAGGACAGGGGGCTCGGGTCTGCCCCAGCATTTT. Its protein product is CASSLRTGGSGLPQHF.